Each of the 28 T cell receptor beta chains below was sequenced from the same sample in a study of CD8 T cells in ankylosing spondylitis. Using its own MiXCR run on the 5' RACE reads, TCRdb lists one record per CDR3 protein. The sample lists fewer than 250,000 distinct CDR3 sequences, more than 9% occurring once. The sequenced material came from blood, either unsorted or a sorted T cell fraction (not recorded which). The receptors stem from a male donor with ankylosing spondylitis or in good health (not recorded which).

This clonotype has ten or more counts. This sequence joins TRBV20-1 and TRBJ2-5, with D tentatively TRBD1 or TRBD2 (5 bases each). Germline V CDR1 and CDR2: DFQATT, SNEGSKA (reference sequence). V gave up 3 bases and J gave up 5 bases, with 7 bases separating them. CDR3 length equals 11 residues. The CDR3 nucleotides read TGCAGTGCTAGGGGGGATGAGACCCAGTACTTC. This gives the protein CSARGDETQYF.

This chain joins TRBV15 and TRBJ1-2, with D tentatively TRBD1 (5 bases). The CDR3 extends over 14 amino acids. The germline V gene has CDR1 LNHNV and CDR2 YYDKDF (reference sequence). Trimming removed 0 bases from V and 5 bases from J, with 10 bases in between. CDR3 sequence (DNA): TGTGCCACCAGCAGAGATTCGGCAGGGTATGGCTACACCTTC. Translating gives CATSRDSAGYGYTF.

This chain uses TRBV5-1 with TRBJ2-5; D is possibly TRBD1 or TRBD2 (5 bases each). Germline CDR1 SGHRS, CDR2 YFSETQ. The CDR3 is made up of 15 amino acids. The V end was cut by 3 bases, the J end by 5 bases, with 17 bases between. CDR3 nucleotide sequence: TGCGCCAGCAGCTCACCCGGGACCGGGGTCGAGACCCAGTACTTC. Its protein product is CASSSPGTGVETQYF.

This clonotype was found many times. An end of the junction differs from the germline gene, which may be a read error. The chain employs TRBV20-1 and TRBJ1-1; D is unclear. The CDR3 is 12 residues long. CDR1 and CDR2 from the germline V gene are DFQATT and SNEGSKA (reference sequence). This chain's CDR3 is CSAGDSDTEAFF. For the CDR3, the DNA is TGCAGTGCTGGAGATTCGGACACTGAAGCTTTCTTT.

At least ten counts were recorded for this clonotype. The genes are TRBV5-8 and TRBJ2-7, with D possibly TRBD2 on 5 matching bases. Germline values: CDR1 SGHTS, CDR2 YDEGEE. V was pared by 1 base and J by 0 bases, with 8 bases between. The CDR3 spans 14 residues. Written as DNA, the CDR3 is TGTGCCAGCAGCTTGCGGGGAATCTCCTACGAGCAGTACTTC. The encoded protein is CASSLRGISYEQYF.

This clonotype was seen many times. The rearrangement joins TRBV12-3 or TRBV12-4 to TRBJ1-4; no definite D call. The ends were cut back, 3 bases at V and 8 bases at J, with 4 bases in the middle. The CDR3 length is 11 residues. CDR3 protein: CASSFREKLFF. In DNA, the CDR3 is TGTGCCAGCAGTTTCCGGGAAAAACTGTTTTTT.

This clonotype came up many times. The rearrangement uses TRBV27 and TRBJ2-1; 10 bases match TRBD1. Losses at the gene ends were 0 bases for V and 6 bases for J; bases not matched to a gene: 11. The CDR3 covers 18 residues. Germline V lookup: CDR1 MNHEY, CDR2 SMNVEV (reference sequence). The CDR3: CASSLSSLGQGLANEQFF. The DNA of the CDR3 is TGTGCCAGCAGTTTATCGAGTTTGGGACAGGGGTTGGCCAATGAGCAGTTCTTC.

This clonotype turned up a few times. V gene TRBV9 combines with J gene TRBJ2-5; TRBD2 aligns across 7 bases. The V segment lost 3 bases and the J segment 1 base; nucleotides outside the gene matches: 6. This CDR3 comprises 15 residues. The germline CDR1 and CDR2 sequences are SGDLS and YYNGEE. CDR3 region: CASSGEGTVQETQYF. The CDR3 DNA sequence: TGTGCCAGCAGCGGGGAGGGGACCGTCCAAGAGACCCAGTACTTC. The full variable domain, rest sourced from reference TRBV9 and TRBJ2-5, is DSGVTQTPKHLITATGQRVTLRCSPRSGDLSVYWYQQSLDQGLQFLIQYYNGEERAKGNILERFSAQQFPDLHSELNLSSLELGDSALYFCASSGEGTVQETQYFGPGTRLLVL.

This clonotype was seen repeatedly, ten times or more. The V call is TRBV5-6, the J call TRBJ1-2; TRBD1 agrees at 7 bases. Germline values: CDR1 SGHDT, CDR2 YYEEEE. The V segment lost 4 bases and the J segment 3 bases; nucleotides outside the gene matches: 9. The CDR3 sequence is 15 residues long. CDR3 sequence (DNA): TGTGCCAGCAGCCCTCTGGGAACAGGGGACTATGGCTACACCTTC. Translation: CASSPLGTGDYGYTF.

This clonotype was recorded at least ten times. The chain links TRBV29-1 to TRBJ2-1, with D perhaps matching TRBD2 (6 bases). Germline loops: CDR1 SQVTM, CDR2 ANQGSEA. The germline V and J ends were trimmed by 1 base and 5 bases, with 12 bases remaining between them. This CDR3 has 14 residues. The CDR3 loop reads CSVEVPPGDNEQFF. Written as DNA, the CDR3 is TGCAGCGTTGAAGTGCCTCCGGGGGACAATGAGCAGTTCTTC.

This clonotype came up many times. CDR3 nucleotides: TGTGCCAGCAGCCAAGATACGGGACAGGGGGCAGTGGATTCACCCCTCCACTTT. The encoded protein is CASSQDTGQGAVDSPLHF. This sequence joins TRBV4-2 and TRBJ1-6; TRBD1 matches at 12 bases. Germline lookup yields CDR1 LGHNA and CDR2 YNFKEQ. There are 18 residues in the CDR3. V shed 0 bases, J shed 8 bases, and the junction held 8 bases outside the gene matches.

This clonotype appeared many times. This chain joins TRBV7-8 and TRBJ2-2; a possible D gene is TRBD1 (5 bases). Germline CDR1 reads SGHVS; CDR2 reads FQNEAQ. The CDR3 length is 16 residues. The V end lost 5 bases, the J end lost 0 bases, and 13 bases lay between the germline ends. The CDR3 spells CASSPQGTANTGELFF. In nucleotides, the CDR3 is TGTGCCAGCAGCCCTCAGGGTACCGCGAACACCGGGGAGCTGTTTTTT.

This clonotype showed up many times. This chain links TRBV7-6 with TRBJ1-5, with a weak D call TRBD1 (5 bases). Germline V gene data show CDR1 as SGHVS and CDR2 as FNYEAQ. Trimming stripped 5 bases from V and 7 bases from J, with 15 bases between. CDR3 length: 14 residues. In DNA, the CDR3 is TGTGCCAGCAGCCAAGCAGCGGGACCCCAGCCCCAGCATTTT. Translating it yields CASSQAAGPQPQHF.

The sample holds many counts of this clonotype. The V call is TRBV5-1, the J call TRBJ2-5, with 8 nucleotides matching TRBD2. J lost 0 bases, V lost 2 bases, and 3 bases had no gene match. This CDR3 has 15 residues. Per germline, CDR1 SGHRS and CDR2 YFSETQ. The CDR3 region is CASSFTGGYQETQYF. The CDR3 DNA is TGCGCCAGCAGCTTTACGGGGGGGTACCAAGAGACCCAGTACTTC.

This clonotype has a count of ten or more. The rearrangement links TRBV29-1 to TRBJ1-2, with TRBD1 matching over 9 bases. Per germline, CDR1 SQVTM and CDR2 ANQGSEA. The trim removed 3 bases at V and 5 bases at J, leaving 13 bases unmatched. The CDR3 runs 16 residues. CDR3 sequence reads: CSVDRTQSTGGYGYTF. CDR3 sequence (DNA): TGCAGCGTTGACCGCACGCAATCGACAGGGGGGTATGGCTACACCTTC.

This clonotype has only a few counts. The V and J genes are TRBV28 and TRBJ2-1; D is unresolved. Deletions cut 6 bases from V and 8 bases from J, with 14 bases between. The CDR3 has 13 amino acids. CDR1 and CDR2 from the germline V gene are MDHEN and SYDVKM. The CDR3 sequence: CASRGFLGYEQFF. DNA of the CDR3: TGTGCCAGCAGGGGGTTCTTAGGGTATGAGCAGTTCTTC.

The table lists this clonotype with a few counts. The chain combines TRBV12-3 or TRBV12-4 with TRBJ2-7; the D gene could be TRBD1 or TRBD2 (5 bases each). Trimming removed 6 bases from V and 9 bases from J, with 12 bases in between. CDR3 size: 11 residues. The CDR3 is CASSAPGPQYF. The CDR3 DNA reads as TGTGCCAGCAGCGCCCCGGGGCCGCAGTACTTC.

In this sample, this clonotype turned up many times. A junction boundary mismatches the germline segment, possibly from a read error. The rearrangement uses TRBV6-1 and TRBJ2-3; 7 nucleotides agree with TRBD1. Germline CDR1 reads MNHNS; CDR2 reads SASEGT. This CDR3 is 13 amino acids long. The CDR3: CASRDRAEDTQYF. The CDR3 coding sequence is TGTGCCAGCCGTGACAGGGCCGAAGATACGCAGTATTTT.

This clonotype was picked up many times. The chain has TRBV28 and TRBJ1-2, with D unresolved. Germline assignment: CDR1 MDHEN and CDR2 SYDVKM. Trimming took 4 bases from V and 4 from J, leaving 7 bases between them. The CDR3 is 12 residues long. The chain's CDR3 is CASSSGSYGYTF. CDR3 sequence (DNA): TGTGCCAGCAGTTCGGGATCCTATGGCTACACCTTC.

The V call is TRBV3-1, the J call TRBJ1-4; D not certain. CDR3 size: 16 residues. V was cut by 0 bases and J by 0 bases, with 8 bases left in between. Germline loops: CDR1 LGHDT, CDR2 YNNKEL (reference sequence). The CDR3 loop is CASSQDYSTTNEKLFF. The CDR3, as DNA: TGTGCCAGCAGCCAAGATTACAGTACAACTAATGAAAAACTGTTTTTT.

This clonotype was seen repeatedly, ten times or more. J is TRBJ1-5 and V is TRBV5-1; D unresolved. Germline V gives CDR1 SGHRS, CDR2 YFSETQ. V was pared by 0 bases and J by 6 bases, with 10 bases between. The CDR3 sequence is 14 residues long. The CDR3 spells CASSLGERSQPQHF. The CDR3 region has the DNA TGCGCCAGCAGCTTGGGGGAGAGGAGTCAGCCCCAGCATTTT.

The chain recombines TRBV2 with TRBJ2-3; a weak D match, TRBD1 (5 bases). CDR1 and CDR2 (germline): SNHLY, FYNNEI. V lost 6 bases and J 0 bases, leaving 19 bases between the germline ends. The CDR3 consists of 17 residues. The CDR3 sequence: CASSLTTKGYSTDTQYF. The CDR3 nucleotides are TGTGCCAGCAGCCTCACCACGAAGGGGTATAGCACAGATACGCAGTATTTT.

The sample holds many counts of this clonotype. The chain couples TRBV20-1 to TRBJ2-1; D perhaps matches TRBD1 (6 bases). V was clipped by 3 bases and J by 6 bases, with 15 bases between them. The CDR3 is 14 residues long. CDR1 is DFQATT, CDR2 SNEGSKA, per germline (reference sequence). CDR3: CSARSRGIGNEQFF. Here the CDR3 DNA reads TGCAGTGCTAGGTCCAGGGGAATCGGCAATGAGCAGTTCTTC.

This clonotype has at least ten counts. V and J are TRBV7-9 and TRBJ1-1; unclear D gene. The ends were cut back, 3 bases at V and 7 bases at J, with 12 bases in the middle. Germline values: CDR1 SEHNR, CDR2 FQNEAQ (reference sequence). This CDR3 has 13 amino acids. The DNA of the CDR3 is TGTGCCAGCAGCTTTATATACGGCGATGAAGCTTTCTTT. Amino acids: CASSFIYGDEAFF.

This clonotype was detected many times. The chain is built from TRBV5-1 and TRBJ2-5; D is undetermined. This CDR3 is 17 amino acids long. V was clipped by 0 bases and J by 5 bases, with 20 bases between them. Germline loops: CDR1 SGHRS, CDR2 YFSETQ. The CDR3 here is CASSLAMPLTSGETQYF. For the CDR3, the DNA is TGCGCCAGCAGCTTGGCGATGCCTCTTACGTCCGGGGAGACCCAGTACTTC.

This chain connects TRBV28 to TRBJ1-1; D is perhaps TRBD1 (5 bases). Trimming cost V 3 bases and J 1 base, with 12 bases left between them. This CDR3 comprises 15 residues. Germline CDR1 MDHEN, CDR2 SYDVKM. For the CDR3, the DNA is TGTGCCAGCAGTTTCTGGCAGGGTGAGAACACTGAAGCTTTCTTT. This translates into CASSFWQGENTEAFF. The full variable domain, completed using reference TRBV28 and TRBJ1-1, is DVKVTQSSRYLVKRTGEKVFLECVQDMDHENMFWYRQDPGLGLRLIYFSYDVKMKEKGDIPEGYSVSREKKERFSLILESASTNQTSMYLCASSFWQGENTEAFFGQGTRLTVV.

Many counts were recorded for this clonotype. V gene TRBV5-4 combines with J gene TRBJ2-5; D may be TRBD2 (6 bases). Trimming pared 4 bases from V and 0 bases from J, leaving 10 bases between. In germline, CDR1 is SGHNT, CDR2 YYREEE (reference sequence). The CDR3 loop spans 14 amino acids. Here the CDR3 DNA reads TGTGCCAGCAGCAATAGCGGTAACCAAGAGACCCAGTACTTC. It codes for CASSNSGNQETQYF.

The chain couples TRBV7-2 to TRBJ2-5; D gene unclear. V was trimmed by 4 bases and J by 4 bases, leaving 16 bases between them. The CDR3 consists of 15 residues. Germline CDR1 is SGHTA and CDR2 is FQGNSA. The CDR3 loop is CASSSNSAHGETQYF. The CDR3 DNA reads as TGTGCCAGCAGCTCGAACAGCGCTCACGGAGAGACCCAGTACTTC.